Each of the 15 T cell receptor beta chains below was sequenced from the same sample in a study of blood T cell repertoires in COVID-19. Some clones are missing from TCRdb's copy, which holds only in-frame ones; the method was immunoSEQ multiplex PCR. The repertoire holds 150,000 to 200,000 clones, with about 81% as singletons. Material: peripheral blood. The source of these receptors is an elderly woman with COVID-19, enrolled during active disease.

CDR3 bases: TGTGCCAGTAGTACCGGGTTTTCGAACAATGAGCAGTTCTTC. The encoded protein is CASSTGFSNNEQFF. The chain is built from TRBV19 and TRBJ2-1; unclear D gene. The germline gives CDR1 LNHDA, CDR2 SQIVND (reference sequence). Trimming pared 4 bases from V and 5 bases from J, leaving 12 bases between. The CDR3 is 14 residues long.

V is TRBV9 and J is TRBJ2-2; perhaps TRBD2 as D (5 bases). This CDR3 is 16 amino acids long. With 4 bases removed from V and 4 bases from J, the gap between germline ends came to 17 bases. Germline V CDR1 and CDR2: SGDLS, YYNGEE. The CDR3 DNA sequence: TGTGCCAGCAGCTCCCGGGTACTAGTAGGCACCGGGGAGCTGTTTTTT. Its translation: CASSSRVLVGTGELFF.

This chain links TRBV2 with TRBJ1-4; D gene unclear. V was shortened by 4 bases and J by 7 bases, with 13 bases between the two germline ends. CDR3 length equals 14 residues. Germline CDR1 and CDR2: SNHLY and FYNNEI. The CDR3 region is CASSGPATGEKLFF. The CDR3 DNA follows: TGTGCCAGCAGTGGCCCGGCGACTGGTGAAAAACTGTTTTTT.

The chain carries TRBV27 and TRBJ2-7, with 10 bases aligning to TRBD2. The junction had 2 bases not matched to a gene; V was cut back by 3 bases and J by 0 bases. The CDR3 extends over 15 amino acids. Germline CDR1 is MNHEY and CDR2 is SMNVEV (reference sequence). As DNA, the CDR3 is TGTGCCAGCAGTTTCGGGACTAGCGCCTCCTACGAGCAGTACTTC. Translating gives CASSFGTSASYEQYF.

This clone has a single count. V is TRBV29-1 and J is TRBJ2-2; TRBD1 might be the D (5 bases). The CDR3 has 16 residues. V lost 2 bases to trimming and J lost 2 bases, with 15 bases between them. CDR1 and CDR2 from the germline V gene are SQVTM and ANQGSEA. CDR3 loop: CSVESRIQGNTGELFF. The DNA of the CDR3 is TGCAGCGTTGAATCGCGAATCCAGGGAAACACCGGGGAGCTGTTTTTT.

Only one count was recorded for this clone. The CDR3 loop reads CASKTGLGFNYGYTF. The CDR3 region has the DNA TGTGCCAGTAAGACAGGGTTGGGTTTTAACTATGGCTACACCTTC. The gene calls are TRBV19 and TRBJ1-2, with 7 bases matching TRBD1. The junction had 9 bases not matched to a gene; V was cut back by 7 bases and J by 1 base. The germline V gene encodes CDR1 LNHDA and CDR2 SQIVND (reference sequence). This CDR3 spans 15 amino acids.

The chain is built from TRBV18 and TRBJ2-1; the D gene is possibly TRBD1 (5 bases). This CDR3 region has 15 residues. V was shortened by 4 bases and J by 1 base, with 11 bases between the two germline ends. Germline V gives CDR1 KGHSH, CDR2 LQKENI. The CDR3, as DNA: TGTGCCAGCTCACACTCGGACAATTCCTACAATGAGCAGTTCTTC. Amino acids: CASSHSDNSYNEQFF. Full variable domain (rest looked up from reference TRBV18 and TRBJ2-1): NAGVMQNPRHLVRRRGQEARLRCSPMKGHSHVYWYRQLPEEGLKFMVYLQKENIIDESGMPKERFSAEFPKEGPSILRIQQVVRGDSAAYFCASSHSDNSYNEQFFGPGTRLTVL.

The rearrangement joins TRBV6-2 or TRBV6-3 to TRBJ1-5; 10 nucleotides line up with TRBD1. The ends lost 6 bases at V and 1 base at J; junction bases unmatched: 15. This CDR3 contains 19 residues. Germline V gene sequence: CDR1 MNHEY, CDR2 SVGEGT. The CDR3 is CASSPGTGVPLISNQPQHF. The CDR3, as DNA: TGTGCCAGCAGCCCAGGGACAGGGGTCCCCCTTATAAGCAATCAGCCCCAGCATTTT.

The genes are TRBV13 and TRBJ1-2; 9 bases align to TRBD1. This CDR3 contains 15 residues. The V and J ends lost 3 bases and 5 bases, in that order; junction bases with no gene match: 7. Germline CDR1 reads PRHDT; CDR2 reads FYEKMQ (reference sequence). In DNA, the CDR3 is TGTGCCAGCAGCTTTAAGGACAGGGGTCTATATGGCTACACCTTC. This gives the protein CASSFKDRGLYGYTF.

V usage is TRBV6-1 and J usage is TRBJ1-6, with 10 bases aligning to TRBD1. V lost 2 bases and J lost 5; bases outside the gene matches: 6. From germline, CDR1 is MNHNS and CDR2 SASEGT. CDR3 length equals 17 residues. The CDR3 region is CASSEFGQGGDNSPLHF. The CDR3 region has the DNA TGTGCCAGCAGTGAATTCGGACAGGGGGGAGATAATTCACCCCTCCACTTT.

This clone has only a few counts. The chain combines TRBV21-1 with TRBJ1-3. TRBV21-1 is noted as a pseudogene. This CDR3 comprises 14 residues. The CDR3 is CASQPGKGGNTIYF. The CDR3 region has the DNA TGTGCCAGCCAACCGGGAAAGGGTGGAAACACCATATATTTT.

CDR3 loop: CASSYSQASTDTQYF. DNA of the CDR3: TGTGCCAGCAGTTACTCCCAGGCCAGCACAGATACGCAGTATTTT. The V gene is TRBV6-2 or TRBV6-3, the J gene TRBJ2-3; D is unresolved. The CDR3 extends over 15 amino acids. V was pared by 0 bases and J by 0 bases, with 7 bases between. CDR1 is MNHEY and CDR2 is SVGEGT in the germline V gene.

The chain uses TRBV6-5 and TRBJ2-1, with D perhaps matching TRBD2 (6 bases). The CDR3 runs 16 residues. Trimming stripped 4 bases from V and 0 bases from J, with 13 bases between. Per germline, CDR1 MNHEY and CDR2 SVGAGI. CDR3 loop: CASSSAGRTSYNEQFF. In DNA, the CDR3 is TGTGCCAGCAGTTCGGCCGGGAGAACCTCCTACAATGAGCAGTTCTTC.

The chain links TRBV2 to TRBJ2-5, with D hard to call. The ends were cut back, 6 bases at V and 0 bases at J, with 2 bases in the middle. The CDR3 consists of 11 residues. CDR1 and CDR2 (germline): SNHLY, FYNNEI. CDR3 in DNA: TGTGCCAGCAGCTACCAAGAGACCCAGTACTTC. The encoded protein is CASSYQETQYF.

The DNA for the CDR3 is TGTGCCAGTAGGTCGGGGGTTGATGGCTACACCTTC. Protein: CASRSGVDGYTF. The chain joins TRBV19 to TRBJ1-2, with TRBD1 as a possible D gene (5 bases). Trimming removed 6 bases at V and 6 bases at J, with 11 bases between. Germline CDR1 reads LNHDA; CDR2 reads SQIVND (reference sequence). The CDR3 consists of 12 residues.